This TCR beta chain was captured in a study of post-analysis software for immune sequencing data. On the study more broadly: The courses of disease that were included comprised relapsing-remitting, secondary progressive and progressive-relapsing multiple sclerosis. Study-wide points: Pronounced co-clustering by F measure was evident among identically batched samples. Elevated frequency relative to controls characterized four or five TRBV segments in patients, TRBV5-6, TRBV5-1 and TRBV20-1 among them. The normalized Chao1 diversity of multiple sclerosis patients was significantly lower than that of controls.

The sample holds one count of this clonotype. As yet, its antigen is unknown. At one of its ends the junction is not consistent with the germline gene, which may arise from a read error. Germline V lookup: CDR1 SNHLY, CDR2 FYNNEI. The CDR3 totals 15 residues. TCR beta cDNA libraries included unique molecular identifiers. Each sample of about 0.95 to 10 million input T cells yielded about 500,000 cDNA molecules, so each molecule approximated one T cell. TCRdb processed the PCR reads anew with MiXCR; each CDR3 protein has one entry. The sample carries 740,000 or so distinct CDR3 sequences, approximately 53% recorded once.

The origin of this receptor is a girl aged 10 to 17 with multiple sclerosis. Input material: blood. This rearrangement joins TRBV2 to TRBJ2-3; 9 bases match TRBD1. The CDR3 sequence is CAGSGRDRVTDTQYF. The CDR3 nucleotides read TGTGCCGGCAGTGGCCGGGACAGGGTCACAGATACGCAGTATTTT.